The TCR beta chain under discussion was sequenced for a study of blood T cell repertoires in COVID-19. Study in general: Sample material is recorded as cDNA or gDNA derived from T cells, B-cell-depleted T cells, or PBMCs.

The CDR3 is 18 amino acids. Germline trimming cut 2 bases from V and 4 bases from J; bases unmatched to any gene: 9. Germline values: CDR1 WNHNN, CDR2 SYGVQD (reference sequence). Patients of the Seattle cohort, enrolled during active infection, were followed longitudinally. Source study methods: Estimated nucleated cell counts came from reference gene primer amplification. Only in-frame clones appear in the TCRdb table, and some are missing; sequencing was by immunoSEQ multiplex PCR. Clone size and V and J calls were adopted from that table, with D and trimming inferred from the DNA. The data contain about 88,000 clones, less than 95% of them singletons.

Sequences were obtained from peripheral blood. The TCR comes from a man younger than 30 with COVID-19, enrolled during active disease. This chain links TRBV10-1 with TRBJ2-5, with 14 bases fitting TRBD2. CDR3 in amino acids: CASSEGTSGSGASETQYF. In nucleotides, the CDR3 is TGCGCCAGCAGTGAGGGGACTAGCGGGAGTGGAGCATCAGAGACCCAGTACTTC.